A selection of T cell receptor beta chains follows, all from one sample in a study of T-cell memory formation after mild COVID-19. TCRdb itself ran the 5' RACE reads through MiXCR, one entry per CDR3 protein. This table holds a few hundred thousand distinct CDR3 sequences, less than 20% found once. Source material: PBMCs or a T cell subset sorted from them (not recorded which). The receptors derive from a man between 18 and 29 years old who had mild COVID-19 (a few samples of this study predate the infection). Cell type and time point are not known. The conserved cysteine and the conserved F or W are not part of the CDR3 here. D genes are given only for firm matches.

>TRBD2|TRBV11-3
ASSRPGLGSGTQY
>TRBD2|TRBV7-3
ASSSTGGLAGAWETQY
>.|TRBV3-1
ASSHNLRGGEHYGYT
>.|TRBV5-1
ASSFGAGTVTEQF
>.|TRBV20-1
SARPLPGNGSGNTIY
>TRBD1|TRBV20-1
SASRTGETEAF
>.|TRBV4-3
ASSQAGGTDTQY
>TRBD1|TRBV3-1
ASSQAGTGVTEAF
>TRBD1|TRBV20-1
SANRQGSVNTEAF
>.|TRBV14
ASSHTGSYEQY
>.|TRBV19
ASSIGGGSTDTQY
>.|TRBV7-6
ASSLASLIETQY
>.|TRBV4-1
ASSQDGLGNEQF
>TRBD2|TRBV20-1
SAALPAGGGETQY
>TRBD1|TRBV7-2
ASSPETGWGGELF
>TRBD2|TRBV12-5
ASGYSGGVDGEQF
>TRBD2|TRBV5-5
ASSRGLAYEQY
>.|TRBV5-1
ASSLERQAETQY
>.|TRBV18
ASSSQEGSGYEQY
>.|TRBV20-1
SARPGHGNTEAF
>.|TRBV12-3/TRBV12-4
ASSPRGLAYEQY
>.|TRBV5-1
ASSFSKVYGYT
>TRBD1|TRBV7-2
ASSSRDRGGYT
>.|TRBV12-3/TRBV12-4
ASSLGSGRAF
>TRBD1|TRBV2
ASTGRTGINTEAF
>.|TRBV11-3
ASSLGSGDKSQF
>.|TRBV12-3/TRBV12-4
ASSEMRGELF
>.|TRBV6-2/TRBV6-3
ASKMTRVDEQF
>.|TRBV7-2
ASSLGGGPETQY
>.|TRBV5-1
ASSLSTDSYGYT
>.|TRBV4-1
ASSQVGVPADTQY
>TRBD2|TRBV27
ASSLAAGEIETQY